What follows describes a single T cell receptor beta chain. CDR1 is MNHEY and CDR2 is SVGAGI in the germline V gene. The CDR3 runs 15 residues. With 2 bases removed from V and 2 bases from J, the gap between germline ends came to 10 bases. These data are taken from a study of control samples from healthy donors and cancer patients. The table came from immunoSEQ multiplex PCR; TCRdb's copy has only in-frame clones and leaves some out. This sample has 63,000 or so clones, with over 75% found just once. The TCR originated in a man over 45 in good health. Sequences were obtained from blood. The chain employs TRBV6-5 and TRBJ1-3; D is possibly TRBD1 (5 bases). The CDR3 here is CASSYPGLPGNTIYF. The CDR3 DNA sequence: TGTGCCAGCAGTTACCCGGGGCTCCCTGGAAACACCATATATTTT.